This TCR beta chain was profiled in a study of T cell responses to AZD1222 COVID-19 vaccine. The assay was immunoSEQ multiplex PCR, and TCRdb's table has in-frame clones only and misses some. The table lists 150,000 to 200,000 clones, roughly 92% of them singletons. About this clone itself: Its antigen is as yet unknown.

Combined were second doses at about 4 or about 12 weeks. From germline, CDR1 is LGHDT and CDR2 YNNKEL (reference sequence). The length of the CDR3 is 12 residues. V lost 4 bases, J lost 1 base, and 5 bases lay in between. General study findings and limits: Mostly white British, mostly female donors; authors suggested clonal diversity may be underestimated.

This specimen was peripheral blood, taken 28 days after the second AZD1222 dose. The TCR originated in an adult who received the AZD1222 COVID-19 vaccine. The genes are TRBV3-1 (or the pseudogene TRBV3-2) and TRBJ2-7, with D uncertain. The CDR3 sequence: CASSRQSYEQYF. The DNA for the CDR3 is TGTGCCAGCAGCCGGCAGTCCTACGAGCAGTACTTC.